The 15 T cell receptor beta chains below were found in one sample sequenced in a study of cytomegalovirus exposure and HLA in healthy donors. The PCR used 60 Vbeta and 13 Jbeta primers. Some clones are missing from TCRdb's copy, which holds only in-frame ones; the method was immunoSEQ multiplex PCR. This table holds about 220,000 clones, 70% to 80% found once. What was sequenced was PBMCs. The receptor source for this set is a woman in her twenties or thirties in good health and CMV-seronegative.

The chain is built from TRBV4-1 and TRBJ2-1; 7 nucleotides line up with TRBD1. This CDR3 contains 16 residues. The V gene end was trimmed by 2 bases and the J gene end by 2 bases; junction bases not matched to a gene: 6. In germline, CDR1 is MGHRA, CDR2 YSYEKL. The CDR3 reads CASSQIPGQPYNEQFF. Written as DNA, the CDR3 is TGCGCCAGCAGCCAAATACCGGGACAGCCCTACAATGAGCAGTTCTTC.

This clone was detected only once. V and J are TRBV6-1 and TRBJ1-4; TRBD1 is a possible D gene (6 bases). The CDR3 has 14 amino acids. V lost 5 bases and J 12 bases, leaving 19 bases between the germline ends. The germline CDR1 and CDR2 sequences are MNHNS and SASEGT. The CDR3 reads CASSFESDSSELFF. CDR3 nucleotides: TGTGCCAGCAGTTTCGAATCGGACAGTTCGGAACTGTTTTTT.

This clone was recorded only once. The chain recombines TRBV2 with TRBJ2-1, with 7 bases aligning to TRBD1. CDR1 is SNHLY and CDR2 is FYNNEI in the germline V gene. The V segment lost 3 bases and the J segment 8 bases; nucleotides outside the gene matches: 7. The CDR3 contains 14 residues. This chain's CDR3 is CASSDPRQGDEQFF. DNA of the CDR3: TGTGCCAGCAGTGACCCTCGCCAGGGGGATGAGCAGTTCTTC.

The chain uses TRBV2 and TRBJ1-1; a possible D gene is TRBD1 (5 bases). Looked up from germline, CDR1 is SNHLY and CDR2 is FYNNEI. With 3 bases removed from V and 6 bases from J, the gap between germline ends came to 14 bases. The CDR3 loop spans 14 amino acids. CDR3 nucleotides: TGTGCCAGCAGTGATCAGGGAGGAAAGGCTGAAGCTTTCTTT. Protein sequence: CASSDQGGKAEAFF.

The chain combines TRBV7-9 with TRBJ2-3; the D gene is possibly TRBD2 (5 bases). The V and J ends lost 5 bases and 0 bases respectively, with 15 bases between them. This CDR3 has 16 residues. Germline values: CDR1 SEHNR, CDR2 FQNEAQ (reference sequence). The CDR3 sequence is CASSRLADKSTDTQYF. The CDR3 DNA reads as TGTGCCAGCAGCCGGCTAGCAGATAAAAGCACAGATACGCAGTATTTT.

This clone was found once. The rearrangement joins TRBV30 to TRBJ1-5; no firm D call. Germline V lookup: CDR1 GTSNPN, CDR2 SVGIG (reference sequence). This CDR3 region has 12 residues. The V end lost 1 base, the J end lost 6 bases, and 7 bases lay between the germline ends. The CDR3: CAWSEGGQPQHF. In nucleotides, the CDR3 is TGTGCCTGGAGTGAGGGAGGTCAGCCCCAGCATTTT. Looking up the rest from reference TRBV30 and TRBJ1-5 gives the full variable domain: SQTIHQWPATLVQPVGSPLSLECTVEGTSNPNLYWYRQAAGRGLQLLFYSVGIGQISSEVPQNLSASRPQDRQFILSSKKLLLSDSGFYLCAWSEGGQPQHFGDGTRLSIL.

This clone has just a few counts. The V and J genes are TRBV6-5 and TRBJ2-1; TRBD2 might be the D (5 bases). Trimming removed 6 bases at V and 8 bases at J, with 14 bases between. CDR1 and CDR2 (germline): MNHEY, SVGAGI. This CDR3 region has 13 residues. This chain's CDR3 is CASSLGLGDEQFF. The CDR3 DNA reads TGTGCCAGCAGCCTCGGACTCGGCGATGAGCAGTTCTTC.

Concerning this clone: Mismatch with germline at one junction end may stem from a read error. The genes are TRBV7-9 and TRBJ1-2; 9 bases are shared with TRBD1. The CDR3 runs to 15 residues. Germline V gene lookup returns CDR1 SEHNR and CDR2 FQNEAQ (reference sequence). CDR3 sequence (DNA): TGTTCCAGCAGCTTAGCGGGACAGGGAGACTATGGCTACACCTTC. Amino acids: CSSSLAGQGDYGYTF.

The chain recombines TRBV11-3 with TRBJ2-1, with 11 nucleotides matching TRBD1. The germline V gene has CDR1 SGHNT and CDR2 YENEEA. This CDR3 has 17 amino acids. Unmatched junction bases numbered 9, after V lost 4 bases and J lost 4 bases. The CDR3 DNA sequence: TGTGCCAGCAGCTCACCCCTCCGGGACAGGGGGTACAATGAGCAGTTCTTC. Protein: CASSSPLRDRGYNEQFF.

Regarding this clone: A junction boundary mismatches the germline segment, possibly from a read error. Here the CDR3 DNA reads TGTGTCAGCAGTGTGCGAGACGGGTCGTACGAGCAGTACTTC. Translated, it gives CVSSVRDGSYEQYF. This rearrangement joins TRBV2 to TRBJ2-7; D gene unclear. CDR1 and CDR2 (germline): SNHLY, FYNNEI. The CDR3 has 14 amino acids.

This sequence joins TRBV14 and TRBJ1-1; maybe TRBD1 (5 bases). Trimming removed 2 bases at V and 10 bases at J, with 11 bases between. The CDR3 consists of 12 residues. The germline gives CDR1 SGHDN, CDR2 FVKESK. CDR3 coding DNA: TGTGCCAGCAGCCAATACAGGTTTCGAGCTTTCTTT. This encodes CASSQYRFRAFF. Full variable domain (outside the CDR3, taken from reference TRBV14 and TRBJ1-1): EAGVTQFPSHSVIEKGQTVTLRCDPISGHDNLYWYRRVMGKEIKFLLHFVKESKQDESGMPNNRFLAERTGGTYSTLKVQPAELEDSGVYFCASSQYRFRAFFGQGTRLTVV.

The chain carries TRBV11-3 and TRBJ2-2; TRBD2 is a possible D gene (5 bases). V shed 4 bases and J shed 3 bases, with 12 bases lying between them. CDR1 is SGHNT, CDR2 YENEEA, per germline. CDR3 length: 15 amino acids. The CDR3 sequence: CASSYRGGHTGELFF. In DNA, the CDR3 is TGTGCCAGCAGCTACCGAGGAGGTCACACCGGGGAGCTGTTTTTT. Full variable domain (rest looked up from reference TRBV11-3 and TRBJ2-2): EAGVVQSPRYKIIEKKQPVAFWCNPISGHNTLYWYLQNLGQGPELLIRYENEEAVDDSQLPKDRFSAERLKGVDSTLKIQPAELGDSAVYLCASSYRGGHTGELFFGEGSRLTVL.

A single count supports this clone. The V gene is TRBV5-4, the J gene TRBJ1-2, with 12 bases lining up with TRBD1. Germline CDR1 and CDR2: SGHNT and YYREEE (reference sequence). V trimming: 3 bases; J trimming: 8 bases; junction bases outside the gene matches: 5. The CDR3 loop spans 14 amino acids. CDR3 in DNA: TGTGCCAGCAGCTGGGGACAGGGGGCATTGGGCTACACCTTC. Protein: CASSWGQGALGYTF.

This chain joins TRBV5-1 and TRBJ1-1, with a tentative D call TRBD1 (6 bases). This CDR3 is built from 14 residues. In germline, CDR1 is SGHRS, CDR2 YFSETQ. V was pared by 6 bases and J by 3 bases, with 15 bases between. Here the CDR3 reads CASMGTPWDTEAFF. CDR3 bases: TGCGCCAGCATGGGGACACCCTGGGACACTGAAGCTTTCTTT.

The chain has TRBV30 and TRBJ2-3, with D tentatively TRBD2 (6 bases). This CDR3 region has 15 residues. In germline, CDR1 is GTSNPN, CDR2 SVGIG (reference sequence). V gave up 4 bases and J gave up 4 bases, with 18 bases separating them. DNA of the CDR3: TGTGCCTGGAATAGCGGAGCAAGCGGATCAGATACGCAGTATTTT. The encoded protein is CAWNSGASGSDTQYF.